This T cell receptor beta chain was recovered during a study of OX40 agonist ivuxolimab in advanced cancers. The ends lost 3 bases at V and 4 bases at J; junction bases unmatched: 7. The germline CDR1 and CDR2 sequences are SGHRS and YFSETQ. This CDR3 has 15 amino acids. Only in-frame clones appear in the TCRdb table, and some are missing; sequencing was by immunoSEQ multiplex PCR. The table lists 90,000 or so clones, 85% to 90% of them singletons. The V gene is TRBV5-1, the J gene TRBJ2-7; 10 positions match TRBD2. The sample consisted of CD4+ or CD8+ T cells sorted from blood, taken in a trial of the OX40 agonist ivuxolimab. This TCR derives from an adult with an advanced solid tumor such as melanoma, head and neck, liver or kidney cancer. This CDR3 is CASSSMGLATYEQYF. In DNA, the CDR3 is TGCGCCAGCAGCTCTATGGGACTAGCGACATACGAGCAGTACTTC.